This TCR beta chain was observed in a study of T cell repertoires in aging, cancer and after chemotherapy. General study results and limits: Loss of evenness, beyond lost richness, contributed to age-related TCR diversity decline in cancer patients. Compared with age-matched healthy donors, untreated hematological or solid cancer patients showed higher blood TCR clonality.

TCR beta rearrangements were amplified from peripheral blood genomic DNA. Rearranged V-D-J TRB sequences were amplified with a mixed TRB-A/B primer pool. One entry per CDR3 protein results from TCRdb running MiXCR on the multiplex PCR reads. The sample contains 8,000 to 10,000 distinct CDR3 sequences, roughly a quarter of which appear only once. Trimming took 0 bases from V and 10 from J, leaving 18 bases between them. CDR3 size: 15 residues. The germline V gene has CDR1 DFQATT and CDR2 SNEGSKA (reference sequence). As to this clonotype: What it binds is unknown.

V and J are TRBV20-1 and TRBJ1-4, with D tentatively TRBD1 (5 bases). The sequenced material came from blood. The clonotype originates from a human donor in good health. DNA of the CDR3: TGCAGTGCTAGAGATACCAGGGTCTTATTTGGAAAACTGTTTTTT. Protein: CSARDTRVLFGKLFF.